This TCR beta chain was captured in a study of beta chain features in type 1 diabetes. Notes on the study in general: Shortening of TCRB CDR3s, moderate but significant, appeared in all four CD4+ subsets of Type 1 diabetes patients.

As concerns this clone: Its target is not known.

Every isolated RNA sample was fully reverse transcribed, so sequencing captured expressed TCRB transcripts. Profiled with immunoSEQ multiplex PCR; TCRdb holds only in-frame clones, not every one. Of around 280,000 clones in the sample, approximately 16% were seen once. The germline CDR1 and CDR2 sequences are SGHTA and FQGNSA. This CDR3 is built from 17 residues. Losses at the gene ends were 1 base for V and 7 bases for J; bases not matched to a gene: 15. CD45RO/CCR7/CD25/CD127/CD95/CD27 separated CD4+ naive, central memory, regulatory and stem cell-like memory cells by sorting. The sequencing input was naive CD4+ T cells from blood. The chain is built from TRBV7-2 and TRBJ2-7; 8 bases agree with TRBD2. This sequence was found in a young man with type 1 diabetes. CDR3 loop: CASSLERVRAGEMEQYF. As DNA, the CDR3 is TGTGCCAGCAGCTTAGAAAGGGTGCGAGCGGGGGAGATGGAGCAGTACTTC.